These 27 T cell receptor beta chains share one sample of origin, sequenced in a study of T cells in Graves' hyperthyroidism and ophthalmopathy. Amplification targeted TCR beta CDR3 regions from RNA transcripts. The primer set for the first-round RT-PCR of the TCR CDR3 was HTBI. One entry per CDR3 protein results from TCRdb running MiXCR on the multiplex PCR reads. The table shows under 70,000 distinct CDR3 sequences, with approximately 50% occurring only once. The sequenced sample was blood. These receptors were taken from a woman aged 60-75 years with Graves' ophthalmopathy.

V and J are TRBV15 and TRBJ2-7, with D hard to call. Germline V lookup: CDR1 LNHNV, CDR2 YYDKDF (reference sequence). CDR3 length: 12 amino acids. The germline V and J ends were trimmed by 4 bases and 6 bases, with 10 bases remaining between them. The CDR3 is CATSTAAGEQYF. DNA for the CDR3: TGTGCCACCAGCACCGCAGCCGGCGAGCAGTACTTC.

The V call is TRBV7-8, the J call TRBJ2-7, with a tentative D call TRBD2 (6 bases). Per germline, CDR1 SGHVS and CDR2 FQNEAQ. Trimming removed 5 bases from V and 3 bases from J, with 14 bases in between. The CDR3 totals 14 residues. The CDR3 coding sequence is TGTGCCAGCAGCGCCCGGGACTTCATCTACGAGCAGTACTTC. This codes for CASSARDFIYEQYF.

The chain couples TRBV6-2 or TRBV6-3 to TRBJ2-7, with 7 nucleotides matching TRBD1. The CDR3 is 14 amino acids. V trimming: 10 bases; J trimming: 1 base; junction bases outside the gene matches: 10. CDR1 MNHEY and CDR2 SVGEGT come from the germline V gene. Here the CDR3 reads CATTDRDNSYEQYF. For the CDR3, the DNA is TGTGCCACCACTGACAGGGACAATTCCTACGAGCAGTACTTC.

The chain couples TRBV7-9 to TRBJ2-6, with D tentatively TRBD1 (5 bases). Germline CDR1 SEHNR, CDR2 FQNEAQ (reference sequence). Trimming removed 5 bases at V and 3 bases at J, with 8 bases between. The CDR3 covers 14 residues. CDR3 residues: CASSAGYGANVLTF. In DNA form, the CDR3 reads TGTGCCAGCAGCGCAGGGTATGGGGCCAACGTCCTGACTTTC.

This clonotype was seen many times. The genes are TRBV11-2 and TRBJ1-4; D uncertain. The V and J ends lost 6 bases and 3 bases respectively, with 14 bases between them. Germline V lookup: CDR1 SGHAT, CDR2 FQNNGV. The CDR3 consists of 15 residues. This CDR3 reads CASRDFTPANEKLFF. In DNA form, the CDR3 reads TGTGCCAGCAGGGACTTTACCCCAGCTAATGAAAAACTGTTTTTT.

The table lists this clonotype with many counts. The J gene is TRBJ2-3, the V gene TRBV3-1, with 12 bases identical to TRBD2. The CDR3 totals 16 residues. With 5 bases clipped from V and 2 bases from J, the junction kept 5 bases outside the gene matches. Germline assignment: CDR1 LGHDT and CDR2 YNNKEL (reference sequence). In DNA, the CDR3 is TGTGCCAGCAGCTACCGACTAGCGGGGGACACAGATACGCAGTATTTT. It translates to CASSYRLAGDTDTQYF.

The gene calls are TRBV10-3 and TRBJ1-5, with TRBD1 matching over 7 bases. The V gene end was trimmed by 2 bases and the J gene end by 11 bases; junction bases not matched to a gene: 12. Germline V gene sequence: CDR1 ENHRY, CDR2 SYGVKD. This CDR3 comprises 15 residues. The CDR3 sequence is CAISETGTEGETQHF. Written as DNA, the CDR3 is TGTGCCATCAGTGAGACCGGGACAGAGGGGGAGACCCAGCATTTT.

There are many counts of this clonotype. This chain joins TRBV28 and TRBJ1-1; maybe TRBD1 (6 bases). V was pared by 0 bases and J by 6 bases, with 20 bases between. This CDR3 region has 17 residues. Germline V gene data show CDR1 as MDHEN and CDR2 as SYDVKM. Written as DNA, the CDR3 is TGTGCCAGCAGTTTATGGATGTCCACGTCAGGGGACCCTGAAGCTTTCTTT. This gives the protein CASSLWMSTSGDPEAFF.

As to this clonotype: A junction boundary mismatches the germline segment, possibly from a read error. V and J are TRBV20-1 and TRBJ2-2; 8 bases agree with TRBD1. Germline lookup yields CDR1 DFQATT and CDR2 SNEGSKA (reference sequence). The CDR3 runs to 19 residues. The CDR3: CSAQATPGAGGENTGEPFF. The CDR3 DNA reads TGCAGTGCTCAAGCTACTCCCGGGGCAGGGGGCGAGAACACCGGGGAGCCGTTTTTT.

The chain recombines TRBV5-4 with TRBJ2-1; either TRBD1 or TRBD2 may supply D (5 bases each). Germline V gene sequence: CDR1 SGHNT, CDR2 YYREEE (reference sequence). The V end lost 4 bases, the J end lost 3 bases, and 17 bases lay between the germline ends. This CDR3 contains 16 residues. The CDR3 sequence: CASSQGRERDYNEQFF. The CDR3 bases are TGTGCCAGCAGCCAGGGACGGGAAAGGGACTACAATGAGCAGTTCTTC.

This clonotype was found many times. The chain employs TRBV12-3 or TRBV12-4 and TRBJ2-2; D might be TRBD1 (6 bases). V was clipped by 3 bases and J by 0 bases, with 8 bases between them. The CDR3 has 15 amino acids. DNA for the CDR3: TGTGCCAGCAGTTTCAAGGGGGCGAACACCGGGGAGCTGTTTTTT. Its protein product is CASSFKGANTGELFF.

Concerning this clonotype itself: Being one base from a much bigger clone, this may be a read error. The CDR3 carries no conserved terminal phenylalanine or tryptophan, so it likely arises from a read error. V and J are TRBV28 and TRBJ1-2, with TRBD1 matching 8 bases. V lost 3 bases and J lost 5; bases outside the gene matches: 8. Germline assignment: CDR1 MDHEN and CDR2 SYDVKM. This CDR3 is built from 15 residues. The CDR3 spells CASSLPQGVTYGYTS. In nucleotides, the CDR3 is TGTGCCAGCAGTTTGCCACAGGGGGTGACTTATGGCTACACCTCC.

The sample holds many counts of this clonotype. This rearrangement joins TRBV6-5 to TRBJ1-5; TRBD1 matches 7 bases. The CDR3 runs to 15 residues. The germline gives CDR1 MNHEY, CDR2 SVGAGI. The V gene end was trimmed by 0 bases and the J gene end by 5 bases; junction bases not matched to a gene: 4. CDR3 sequence: CASSYSTGADQPQHF. As DNA, the CDR3 is TGTGCCAGCAGTTACTCTACAGGGGCGGATCAGCCCCAGCATTTT.

This clonotype was detected ten times or more. The rearrangement uses TRBV3-1 and TRBJ1-1; perhaps TRBD1 as D (5 bases). The CDR3 covers 14 residues. Per germline, CDR1 LGHDT and CDR2 YNNKEL (reference sequence). The V end lost 6 bases, the J end lost 0 bases, and 11 bases lay between the germline ends. The CDR3 nucleotides are TGTGCCAGCAGTCCCCAGGGAATGAACACTGAAGCTTTCTTT. It encodes CASSPQGMNTEAFF.

This clonotype was recorded many times. This chain connects TRBV28 to TRBJ1-2, with D possibly TRBD1 on 6 matching bases. V dropped 6 bases and J dropped 4 bases, with 12 bases sitting between them. This CDR3 comprises 13 residues. Germline V gene sequence: CDR1 MDHEN, CDR2 SYDVKM. The CDR3 sequence is CASRLQGIYGYTF. CDR3 nucleotides: TGTGCCAGCAGACTACAGGGCATCTATGGCTACACCTTC.

The V gene is TRBV2, the J gene TRBJ1-3, with 9 bases lining up with TRBD1. The CDR3 extends over 14 amino acids. V gave up 6 bases and J gave up 4 bases; unmatched junction bases: 4. Germline CDR1 SNHLY, CDR2 FYNNEI. The chain's CDR3 is CASSRDREGNTIYF. The CDR3 DNA sequence: TGTGCCAGCAGCCGGGACAGGGAGGGAAACACCATATATTTT.

This clonotype was found once. The genes are TRBV20-1 and TRBJ1-3; perhaps TRBD1 as D (6 bases). The CDR3 totals 15 residues. Germline V gene lookup returns CDR1 DFQATT and CDR2 SNEGSKA (reference sequence). V was trimmed by 0 bases and J by 4 bases, leaving 13 bases between them. This chain's CDR3 is CSARDEQGSGNTIYF. The CDR3 nucleotides are TGCAGTGCTAGAGATGAACAGGGATCAGGAAACACCATATATTTT.

This clonotype came up many times. The rearrangement links TRBV7-2 to TRBJ2-7; 10 nucleotides line up with TRBD1. The V and J ends lost 5 bases and 7 bases, in that order; junction bases with no gene match: 8. This CDR3 has 14 residues. Germline V lookup: CDR1 SGHTA, CDR2 FQGNSA. The CDR3 sequence: CASSADRGRWEQYF. The CDR3 coding sequence is TGTGCCAGCAGCGCTGACAGGGGGCGGTGGGAGCAGTACTTC.

The rearrangement joins TRBV20-1 to TRBJ2-3; 12 nucleotides align to TRBD2. The CDR3 contains 15 residues. Looked up from germline, CDR1 is DFQATT and CDR2 is SNEGSKA (reference sequence). The V segment lost 3 bases and the J segment 2 bases; nucleotides outside the gene matches: 3. The CDR3 here is CSASGTSGHTDTQYF. The CDR3 nucleotides read TGCAGTGCTAGCGGGACTAGCGGGCACACAGATACGCAGTATTTT.

Notes on this clonotype: One end of the junction fails to match germline, which may point to a read error. The rearrangement links TRBV9 to TRBJ2-3, with D possibly being TRBD2 (6 bases). The CDR3 is 16 amino acids. Per the germline V gene, CDR1 is SGDLS and CDR2 is YYNGEE. The CDR3 DNA is TGCGCCAGCAGCGTAAGAGGGGAGGTTGGCACAGATACGCAGTATTTT. Amino acid sequence: CASSVRGEVGTDTQYF.

The CDR3 protein is CASSRTSVGGEQFF. CDR3 in DNA: TGTGCCAGCAGCAGGACTAGCGTCGGGGGTGAGCAGTTCTTC. V gene TRBV5-4 combines with J gene TRBJ2-1; 9 bases are shared with TRBD2. The CDR3 has 14 amino acids. The germline V gene encodes CDR1 SGHNT and CDR2 YYREEE (reference sequence). The junction had 8 bases not matched to a gene; V was cut back by 4 bases and J by 9 bases.

The rearrangement uses TRBV7-9 and TRBJ2-3; D perhaps matches TRBD2 (5 bases). Trimming removed 3 bases at V and 3 bases at J, with 13 bases between. The germline V gene encodes CDR1 SEHNR and CDR2 FQNEAQ (reference sequence). CDR3 length equals 15 residues. DNA for the CDR3: TGTGCCAGCAGCTTTACGGGGATGGGGACAGATACGCAGTATTTT. This translates into CASSFTGMGTDTQYF.

The J gene is TRBJ2-3, the V gene TRBV3-1; TRBD2 matches 7 bases. The length of the CDR3 is 15 residues. Germline CDR1 is LGHDT and CDR2 is YNNKEL (reference sequence). V was clipped by 1 base and J by 3 bases; unmatched bases: 4. The CDR3 sequence: CASSQGAGVTDTQYF. The CDR3 DNA sequence: TGTGCCAGCAGCCAAGGGGCGGGAGTGACAGATACGCAGTATTTT.

The rearrangement links TRBV5-6 to TRBJ2-3, with 12 bases matching TRBD2. The CDR3 totals 15 residues. Germline V gene data show CDR1 as SGHDT and CDR2 as YYEEEE. V shed 0 bases and J 4 bases; nucleotides not matched to a gene: 0. The CDR3 sequence is CASSLGLAGADTQYF. The CDR3 DNA reads TGTGCCAGCAGCTTGGGACTAGCGGGGGCAGATACGCAGTATTTT. Full variable domain (remainder filled in from reference TRBV5-6 and TRBJ2-3): DAGVTQSPTHLIKTRGQQVTLRCSPKSGHDTVSWYQQALGQGPQFIFQYYEEEERQRGNFPDRFSGHQFPNYSSELNVNALLLGDSALYLCASSLGLAGADTQYFGPGTRLTVL.

This clonotype occurred many times. The CDR3 is CASKDRDTGELFF. In DNA form, the CDR3 reads TGTGCCAGCAAGGATCGGGACACCGGGGAGCTGTTTTTT. This rearrangement joins TRBV7-9 to TRBJ2-2; no firm D call. Trimming removed 7 bases at V and 3 bases at J, with 9 bases between. Germline values: CDR1 SEHNR, CDR2 FQNEAQ (reference sequence). This CDR3 spans 13 amino acids. Full variable domain (remainder filled in from reference TRBV7-9 and TRBJ2-2): DTGVSQNPRHKITKRGQNVTFRCDPISEHNRLYWYRQTLGQGPEFLTYFQNEAQLEKSRLLSDRFSAERPKGSFSTLEIQRTEQGDSAMYLCASKDRDTGELFFGEGSRLTVL.

This clonotype was seen at least ten times. The J gene is TRBJ2-1, the V gene TRBV7-8; 9 nucleotides align to TRBD1. The ends lost 5 bases at V and 1 base at J; junction bases unmatched: 9. The CDR3 contains 17 residues. The germline gives CDR1 SGHVS, CDR2 FQNEAQ. This CDR3 reads CASSLPGTGRSYNEQFF. The CDR3 DNA follows: TGTGCCAGCAGCCTACCCGGGACAGGGAGATCCTACAATGAGCAGTTCTTC.

The chain recombines TRBV5-5 with TRBJ1-1, with a weak D call TRBD1 (6 bases). V was trimmed by 1 base and J by 12 bases, leaving 19 bases between them. The CDR3 length is 14 residues. Germline lookup yields CDR1 SGHKS and CDR2 YYEKEE (reference sequence). In DNA form, the CDR3 reads TGTGCCAGCAGCTTGCAGGGGAGTTACACTGAGACTTTCTTT. This gives the protein CASSLQGSYTETFF.